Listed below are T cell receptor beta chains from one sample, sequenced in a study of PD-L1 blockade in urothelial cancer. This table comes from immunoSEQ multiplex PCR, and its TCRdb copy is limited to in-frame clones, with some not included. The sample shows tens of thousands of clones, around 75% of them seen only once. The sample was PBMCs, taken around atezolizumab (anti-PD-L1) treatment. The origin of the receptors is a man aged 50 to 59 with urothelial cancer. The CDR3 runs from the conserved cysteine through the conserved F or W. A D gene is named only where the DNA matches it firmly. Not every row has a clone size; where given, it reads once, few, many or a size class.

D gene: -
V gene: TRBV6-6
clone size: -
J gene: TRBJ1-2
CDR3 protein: CASSARVDYGYTF
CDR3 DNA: TGTGCCAGCAGTGCCAGGGTGGACTATGGCTACACCTTC

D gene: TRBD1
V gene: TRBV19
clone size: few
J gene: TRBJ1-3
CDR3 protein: CASSTYGQGSGNTIYF
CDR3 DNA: TGTGCCAGTAGTACCTACGGACAGGGCTCTGGAAACACCATATATTTT

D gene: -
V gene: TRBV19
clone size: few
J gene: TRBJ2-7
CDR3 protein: CASSIGGHSYEQYF
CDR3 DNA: TGTGCCAGTAGTATAGGCGGACACTCCTACGAGCAGTACTTC

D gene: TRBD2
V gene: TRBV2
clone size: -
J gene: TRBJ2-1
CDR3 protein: CASSERTSGAYNEQFF
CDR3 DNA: TGTGCCAGCAGTGAGAGGACTAGCGGTGCCTACAATGAGCAGTTCTTC

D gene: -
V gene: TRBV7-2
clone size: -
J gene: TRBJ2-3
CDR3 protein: CASSLTGDTQYF
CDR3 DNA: TGTGCCAGCAGCTTAACGGGGGATACGCAGTATTTT

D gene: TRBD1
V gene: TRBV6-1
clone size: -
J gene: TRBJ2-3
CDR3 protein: CASSRDRGRDTQYF
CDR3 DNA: TGTGCCAGCAGTAGGGACAGGGGGAGAGATACGCAGTATTTT

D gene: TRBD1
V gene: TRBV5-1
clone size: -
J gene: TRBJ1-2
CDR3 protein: CASSWQAGTGGNYGYTF
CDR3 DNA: TGCGCCAGCAGCTGGCAAGCCGGGACAGGGGGGAACTATGGCTACACCTTC

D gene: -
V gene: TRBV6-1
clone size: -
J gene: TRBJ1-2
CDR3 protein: CASSESEGDYGYTF
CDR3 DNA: TGTGCCAGCAGTGAATCAGAGGGGGACTATGGCTACACCTTC

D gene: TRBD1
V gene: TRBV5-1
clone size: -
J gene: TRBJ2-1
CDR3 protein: CASSSDRVVYNEQFF
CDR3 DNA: TGCGCCAGCAGCTCGGACAGGGTGGTCTACAATGAGCAGTTCTTC

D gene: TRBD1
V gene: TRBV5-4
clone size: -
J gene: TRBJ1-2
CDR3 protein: CASSLLGQGAYGYTF
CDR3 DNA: TGTGCCAGCAGCTTGTTGGGACAGGGGGCCTATGGCTACACCTTC

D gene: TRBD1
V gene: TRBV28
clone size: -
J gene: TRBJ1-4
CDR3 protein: CASRAPGQGAYGNEKLFF
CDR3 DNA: TGTGCCAGCAGGGCACCGGGACAGGGAGCATACGGCAATGAAAAACTGTTTTTT

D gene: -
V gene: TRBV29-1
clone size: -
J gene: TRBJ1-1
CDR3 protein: CSVIGGRRTEAFF
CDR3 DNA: TGCAGCGTTATCGGGGGGCGCCGGACTGAAGCTTTCTTT

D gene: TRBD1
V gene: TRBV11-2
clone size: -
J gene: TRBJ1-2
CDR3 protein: CASTPAGGRVYGYTF
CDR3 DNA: TGTGCCAGCACCCCTGCAGGGGGACGGGTCTATGGCTACACCTTC

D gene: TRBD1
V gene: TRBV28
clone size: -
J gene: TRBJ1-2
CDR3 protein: CANHRGGYGYTF
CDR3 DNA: TGTGCCAACCACAGGGGGGGCTATGGCTACACCTTC

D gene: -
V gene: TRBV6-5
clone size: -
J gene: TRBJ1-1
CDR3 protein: CASSYSGGANEAFF
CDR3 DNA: TGTGCCAGCAGTTACTCCGGCGGGGCGAATGAAGCTTTCTTT

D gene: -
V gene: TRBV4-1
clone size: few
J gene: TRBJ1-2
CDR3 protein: CASSQGAGNPNYGYTF
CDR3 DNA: TGCGCCAGCAGCCAAGGGGCGGGGAACCCAAACTATGGCTACACCTTC

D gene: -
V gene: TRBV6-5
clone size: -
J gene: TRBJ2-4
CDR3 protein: CASSTTGAKNIQYF
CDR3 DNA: TGTGCCAGCAGTACCACAGGGGCCAAAAACATTCAGTACTTC

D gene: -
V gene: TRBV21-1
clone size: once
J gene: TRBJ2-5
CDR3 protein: CASSRTWTSGLWETQYF
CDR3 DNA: TGTGCCAGCAGCAGAACATGGACTAGCGGGCTTTGGGAGACCCAGTACTTC

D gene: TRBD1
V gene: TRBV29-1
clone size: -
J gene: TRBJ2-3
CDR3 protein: CSVRRDRASTDTQYF
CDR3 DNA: TGCAGCGTTCGCCGGGACAGGGCATCCACAGATACGCAGTATTTT

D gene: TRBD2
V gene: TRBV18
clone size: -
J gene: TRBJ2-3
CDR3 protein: CASSQSPSGDTQYF
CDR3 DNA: TGTGCCAGCTCACAAAGTCCTAGCGGAGATACGCAGTATTTT

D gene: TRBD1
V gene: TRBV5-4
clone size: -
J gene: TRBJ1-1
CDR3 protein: CASSLGQGAKNTEAFF
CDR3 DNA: TGTGCCAGCAGCCTGGGTCAGGGGGCGAAGAACACTGAAGCTTTCTTT

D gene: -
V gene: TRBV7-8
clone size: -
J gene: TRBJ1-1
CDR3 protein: CASRSAGQSEAFF
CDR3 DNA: TGTGCCAGCAGGTCGGCCGGACAGTCTGAAGCTTTCTTT

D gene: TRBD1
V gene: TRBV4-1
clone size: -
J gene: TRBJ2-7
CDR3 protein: CASSQGLIQGASSYEQYF
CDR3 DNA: TGCGCCAGCAGCCAGGGCCTAATACAGGGGGCCAGCTCCTACGAGCAGTACTTC

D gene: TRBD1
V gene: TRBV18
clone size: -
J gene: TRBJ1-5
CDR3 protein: CASSLVGQGNQPQHF
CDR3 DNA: TGTGCCAGCTCACTGGTCGGACAGGGTAATCAGCCCCAGCATTTT

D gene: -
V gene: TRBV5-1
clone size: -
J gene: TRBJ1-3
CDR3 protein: CASSLEQGRGNTIYF
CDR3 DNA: TGCGCCAGCAGCTTGGAGCAGGGCAGAGGAAACACCATATATTTT

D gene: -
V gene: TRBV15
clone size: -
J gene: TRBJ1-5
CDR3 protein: CATGDYSNQPQHF
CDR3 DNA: TGTGCCACTGGGGACTATAGCAATCAGCCCCAGCATTTT

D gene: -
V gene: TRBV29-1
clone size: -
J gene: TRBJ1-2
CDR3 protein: CSVERRRRRERGYTF
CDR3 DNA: TGCAGCGTTGAACGACGGCGACGGAGAGAAAGGGGCTACACCTTC

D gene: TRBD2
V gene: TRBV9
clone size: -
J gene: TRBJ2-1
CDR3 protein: CASSVEGGSRLLNNEQFF
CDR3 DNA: TGTGCCAGCAGCGTAGAAGGCGGGAGCCGATTACTAAACAATGAGCAGTTCTTC

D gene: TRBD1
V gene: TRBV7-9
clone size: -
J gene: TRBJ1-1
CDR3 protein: CASNYGTGDEAFF
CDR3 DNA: TGTGCCAGCAACTACGGGACAGGGGATGAAGCTTTCTTT

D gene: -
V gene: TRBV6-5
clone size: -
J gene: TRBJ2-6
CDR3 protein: CASSYRGSGANVLTF
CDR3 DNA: TGTGCCAGCAGTTACAGGGGCTCTGGGGCCAACGTCCTGACTTTC

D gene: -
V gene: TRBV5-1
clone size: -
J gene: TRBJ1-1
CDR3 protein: CASSLAEQLEAFF
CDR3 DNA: TGCGCCAGCAGCTTGGCCGAGCAACTAGAAGCTTTCTTT

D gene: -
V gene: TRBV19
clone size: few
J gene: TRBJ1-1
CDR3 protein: CASSWALNTEAFF
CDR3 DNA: TGTGCCAGTAGTTGGGCCTTGAACACTGAAGCTTTCTTT

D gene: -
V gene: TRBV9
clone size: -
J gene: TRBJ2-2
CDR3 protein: CASRGRDTNTGELFF
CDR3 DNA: TGTGCCAGCAGGGGCAGGGACACGAACACCGGGGAGCTGTTTTTT

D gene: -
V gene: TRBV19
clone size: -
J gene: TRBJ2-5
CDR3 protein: CASSIGGGGRKTQYF
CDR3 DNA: TGTGCCAGTAGTATAGGCGGCGGGGGCCGAAAGACCCAGTACTTC

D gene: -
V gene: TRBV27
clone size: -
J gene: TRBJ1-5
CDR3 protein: CASSPTPQANQPQHF
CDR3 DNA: TGTGCCAGCAGCCCAACCCCCCAGGCCAATCAGCCCCAGCATTTT

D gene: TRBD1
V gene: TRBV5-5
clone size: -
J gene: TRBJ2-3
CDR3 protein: CASSSRTGSDTQYF
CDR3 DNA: TGTGCCAGCAGCTCCCGGACAGGTTCAGATACGCAGTATTTT

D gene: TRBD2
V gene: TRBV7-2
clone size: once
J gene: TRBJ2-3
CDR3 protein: CASSLNSGGPPDTQYF
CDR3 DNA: TGTGCCAGCAGCTTAAACTCGGGGGGGCCGCCAGATACGCAGTATTTT

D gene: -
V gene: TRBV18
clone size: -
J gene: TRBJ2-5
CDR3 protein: CASQWDTRETQYF
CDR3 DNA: TGTGCCAGCCAGTGGGACACCAGGGAGACCCAGTACTTC

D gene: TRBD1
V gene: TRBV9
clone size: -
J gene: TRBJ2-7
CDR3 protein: CASSVQGTGPYEQYF
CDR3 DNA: TGTGCCAGCAGCGTACAAGGGACAGGGCCCTACGAGCAGTACTTC

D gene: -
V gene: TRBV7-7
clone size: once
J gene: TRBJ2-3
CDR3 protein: CASSLGGDLSTDTQYF
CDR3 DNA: TGTGCTAGCAGCTTAGGGGGGGACTTAAGCACAGATACGCAGTATTTT